The sequence of this T cell receptor beta chain was determined in a study of blood T cells in healthy people across ages (dated by TCRdb to about 2015). About the study as a whole: In model experiments, roughly one uniquely barcoded TCR beta cDNA molecule per two T cells was captured by template switching. The study analyzed two additional independent replicas of 1 million unique cDNA reads from the same blood draw for two donors, one aged 18 to 30 and one aged 80 or older. The donors were split into four age groups: young (average around 15 years), middle-aged (more than 35), aged (over 55) and long-lived (roughly 77). To avoid experimental bias, donors of different ages were spread randomly across the sequencing lanes. The study measured age-related changes in TCR beta repertoire diversity using deep sequencing normalized with unique cDNA molecular identifiers.

Systemically healthy Caucasian individuals from Russia, some 38 in total and aged roughly 6 to 100 years, were included as donors. Ten milliliters of peripheral blood were collected from each donor into EDTA-treated Vacutainer tubes. Ficoll-Paque density-gradient centrifugation was used to isolate PBMCs, with at least 6.5 million per sample. Trizol reagent was used to extract total RNA from PBMCs, with at least 5.5 micrograms per sample. For every donor, an aliquot of PBMCs went through flow cytometry to measure the percentages of naive CD45RAhigh/CD27high T cells. Deletion took 3 bases off V and 4 bases off J, with a span of 12 bases between the germline ends. The CDR3 starts with the cysteine, ends with the phenylalanine, and has 14 residues. Only the CDR3 DNA stays, 42 bases, in frame from base 1. CDR1 and CDR2 are drawn from the germline V gene: MDHEN, SYDVKM. Study-level results and caveats: As age increased, observed TCR beta diversity per million T cells dropped in a roughly linear way, and a significant reduction was already evident by age around 41. Estimates of total diversity based on one million sequenced T cells were considered lower bounds and underestimates. The CMV infection status of donors was not known, potentially confounding age-related changes in expanded clonotypes. There was a strong correlation between observed TCR beta diversity and the percentage of naive T cells measured by flow cytometry. Compared with the aged group, the long-lived group had more naive CD4+ T cells, fewer expanded clones and increased TCR diversity, suggesting age selection. Because profiling used bulk unsorted PBMCs, naive and antigen-experienced compartments could not be compared conclusively.

As to this clonotype: Its antigen target is currently unknown. No clone much larger than this one lies a single base away; base qualities are absent.

The method behind the library was 5' RACE. This sample was sequenced with an Illumina HiSeq 2500. A second roughly 6 to 11 cycle PCR used a sample-barcoded 5' primer and a J-beta primer mix. A unique molecular identifier was introduced onto each TCR beta cDNA molecule by a template-switch 5' adaptor carrying 12 random nucleotides. Each sample yielded at least 3 million CDR3-containing paired-end reads. First-strand cDNA was synthesized from all RNA with the Mint cDNA synthesis kit, primed by a TRBC-specific oligonucleotide. After uracil-DNA glycosylase treatment, a first 18-cycle PCR used universal primers M1SS and BC2_uni_R on all cDNA. Per the original workflow: Each sample was normalized by randomly selecting 1 million high-quality reads, each carrying a distinct molecular identifier. Reads sharing molecular identifiers were discarded rather than binned into consensus sequences. MiTCR, set to a Q25 quality threshold and the strictest error-elimination algorithm, was used for CDR3 identification, clonotype clustering and error correction. A nonparametric unseen species model with Euler transformation was used to estimate a lower bound on total TCR beta diversity. TCRdb redid the processing of the public reads, applying fastp at Q25 and MiXCR, and retained in-frame beta chains. Records with the same CDR3 protein are collapsed into one entry carrying the most frequent genes and DNA. TCRdb's processing, not the study's, gives the V and J calls here. Here the sample has over 600,000 distinct CDR3 sequences; about half occur a single time. The ten largest clones add up to less than 20% of the sample.

The sequenced material came from blood. The receptor chain draws on TRBV28 and TRBJ2-5; too little of a D gene remains to name it. This TCR was recovered from an older man in good health. CDR3 reads: CASSFSPRTETQYF. The bases are TGTGCCAGCAGTTTTTCCCCCAGGACAGAGACCCAGTACTTC.